The rows below give T cell receptor beta chains drawn from one sample of a study of CD8 T cells in Susac syndrome. MiXCR, run by TCRdb on the immunoSEQ multiplex PCR reads, gives a single entry per CDR3 protein. The table shows about 76,000 distinct CDR3 sequences, with over 75% occurring only once. The sequencing input was CD8+ T cells from PBMCs. These receptor sequences come from a human donor with multiple sclerosis. Each CDR3 is given with its conserved first and last residue. Fields, in order: CDR3 protein, CDR3 DNA, V gene, clone size, D gene, J gene. The D gene is left open where the match is weak. Expanded clones get a size class; other rows say once, few or many, or leave the size out.

CASSYSGGEQYF,TGTGCCAGCAGTTACTCGGGGGGCGAGCAGTACTTC,TRBV6-5,.,.,TRBJ2-7
CAIRKDSGGPGYTF,TGTGCCATCAGAAAGGACAGCGGAGGTCCTGGCTACACCTTC,TRBV10-3,.,.,TRBJ1-2
CASSQGILGGAATEAFF,TGCGCCAGCAGCCAAGGTATTCTTGGAGGGGCTGCCACTGAAGCTTTCTTT,TRBV4-3,.,.,TRBJ1-1
CASSDGTDYEQYF,TGTGCCAGCAGTGATGGGACAGACTACGAGCAGTACTTC,TRBV2,.,TRBD1,TRBJ2-7
CASSLSDRVYF,TGTGCCAGCAGTTTATCGGACAGGGTCTACTTC,TRBV12-3/TRBV12-4,.,TRBD1,TRBJ2-7
CASSWIGGRNTDTQYF,TGTGCCAGCAGTTGGATTGGAGGGAGGAACACAGATACGCAGTATTTT,TRBV27,.,.,TRBJ2-3
CASSLSGGAYEQYF,TGTGCCAGCAGTTTAAGCGGCGGTGCCTACGAGCAGTACTTC,TRBV28,.,.,TRBJ2-7
CASRGLDSYEQYF,TGTGCCAGCAGGGGACTAGACTCCTACGAGCAGTACTTC,TRBV2,.,TRBD2,TRBJ2-7
CASSPLGGNYGYTF,TGTGCCAGCAGCCCCCTAGGAGGGAACTATGGCTACACCTTC,TRBV6-5,.,.,TRBJ1-2
CATSSNVGEVGELFF,TGTGCCACCAGCTCCAATGTTGGGGAAGTCGGGGAGCTGTTTTTT,TRBV15,.,.,TRBJ2-2
CASSPPSGETQYF,TGTGCCAGCAGTCCCCCGTCGGGGGAGACCCAGTACTTC,TRBV27,.,.,TRBJ2-5
CASVEGPKLFF,TGTGCCAGCGTTGAAGGGCCAAAACTGTTTTTT,TRBV7-9,.,.,TRBJ1-4
CASSSYRGMEDTQYF,TGTGCCAGCAGTTCTTACAGGGGGATGGAAGATACGCAGTATTTT,TRBV27,.,TRBD1,TRBJ2-3
CASSQGSSYEQYF,TGTGCCAGCAGTCAGGGCAGCTCCTACGAGCAGTACTTC,TRBV27,.,.,TRBJ2-7
CASSTPGLAGGYEQYF,TGTGCCAGCAGTACCCCGGGACTAGCGGGAGGTTACGAGCAGTACTTC,TRBV6-1,.,TRBD2,TRBJ2-7
CASSWGPSGGEQYF,TGCGCCAGCAGCTGGGGACCGTCTGGGGGAGAGCAGTACTTC,TRBV5-1,.,.,TRBJ2-7
CASSGWESDTQYF,TGTGCCAGCAGTGGGTGGGAGAGCGATACGCAGTATTTT,TRBV2,.,.,TRBJ2-3
CASSQDLGGQPQHF,TGCGCCAGCAGCCAAGATCTGGGGGGTCAGCCCCAGCATTTT,TRBV4-3,.,.,TRBJ1-5
CASSDSGDSTDTQYF,TGTGCCAGCAGCGATAGCGGAGATAGCACAGATACGCAGTATTTT,TRBV9,once,.,TRBJ2-3
CASSKGVRWIANYGYTF,TGTGCCAGCAGTAAGGGAGTACGTTGGATAGCTAACTATGGCTACACCTTC,TRBV6-1,.,.,TRBJ1-2
CASSVGGWEPRSSYNEQFF,TGTGCCAGCAGCGTAGGGGGATGGGAGCCCCGTAGCTCCTACAATGAGCAGTTCTTC,TRBV9,.,.,TRBJ2-1
CASSYSNGYGYTF,TGTGCCAGCAGTTACTCGAACGGGTATGGCTACACCTTC,TRBV6-5,.,.,TRBJ1-2
CASSPAGRGGNIQYF,TGTGCCAGTAGTCCAGCGGGGCGGGGGGGGAACATTCAGTACTTC,TRBV19,.,TRBD2,TRBJ2-4
CATKSERQFF,TGTGCCACGAAGTCGGAGCGGCAGTTCTTC,TRBV27,.,.,TRBJ2-1
CASSLQLARSETQYF,TGTGCCAGCAGTTTACAACTAGCGAGGTCCGAGACCCAGTACTTC,TRBV28,.,TRBD2,TRBJ2-5
CASSYRGTSRAGELFF,TGTGCCAGCAGCTATCGAGGGACTTCGAGGGCCGGGGAGCTGTTTTTT,TRBV13,.,.,TRBJ2-2
CAISSPVSGYSYNEQFF,TGTGCCATCAGTAGCCCGGTAAGCGGTTACTCCTACAATGAGCAGTTCTTC,TRBV10-3,.,.,TRBJ2-1
CASSIGNEQFF,TGTGCCAGTAGTATAGGCAATGAGCAGTTCTTC,TRBV19,.,.,TRBJ2-1
CASRGTGEETQYF,TGTGCCAGCAGGGGGACAGGGGAAGAGACCCAGTACTTC,TRBV2,.,TRBD1,TRBJ2-5
CATSRVRSAETSSYADTQYF,TGTGCCACCAGCAGAGTTCGGTCAGCCGAGACTAGCAGTTATGCAGATACGCAGTATTTT,TRBV15,.,TRBD2,TRBJ2-3
CASRYLAASTDTQYF,TGTGCCAGCAGGTATCTAGCGGCTAGCACAGATACGCAGTATTTT,TRBV28,.,TRBD2,TRBJ2-3
CASSSDVDTIYF,TGTGCCAGCAGCTCGGACGTCGACACCATATATTTT,TRBV9,.,.,TRBJ1-3
CASSIFGTAQETQYF,TGTGCCAGCAGCATATTCGGGACAGCTCAAGAGACCCAGTACTTC,TRBV27,.,TRBD1,TRBJ2-5
CASSQDRGRSQGGYTF,TGCGCCAGCAGCCAAGATAGGGGGCGGTCACAAGGTGGCTACACCTTC,TRBV4-1,.,TRBD1,TRBJ1-2
CASSFAGGYEQYF,TGCGCCAGCAGCTTTGCCGGGGGTTACGAGCAGTACTTC,TRBV5-1,.,.,TRBJ2-7
CASSSPGTGLNTEAFF,TGTGCCAGCAGCTCCCCCGGGACAGGGTTGAACACTGAAGCTTTCTTT,TRBV11-2,.,TRBD1,TRBJ1-1
CASSYSPGFDEQYF,TGTGCCAGCAGTTACTCACCAGGGTTCGACGAGCAGTACTTC,TRBV6-2/TRBV6-3,.,.,TRBJ2-7
CSVVSGAGQPQHF,TGCAGCGTTGTTTCAGGGGCTGGTCAGCCCCAGCATTTT,TRBV29-1,.,.,TRBJ1-5
CASSSEWGTIYF,TGTGCCAGCAGTTCAGAGTGGGGGACCATATATTTT,TRBV6-2/TRBV6-3,.,.,TRBJ1-3
CASRGRLYNEQFF,TGTGCCAGCCGGGGCAGGCTCTACAATGAGCAGTTCTTC,TRBV27,.,.,TRBJ2-1
CASTPGGAISGANVLTF,TGTGCCAGCACCCCAGGGGGGGCTATCTCTGGGGCCAACGTCCTGACTTTC,TRBV7-2,.,.,TRBJ2-6
CASSPRGGGGPQHF,TGTGCCAGCAGTCCCCGTGGGGGCGGGGGGCCCCAGCATTTT,TRBV2,.,.,TRBJ1-5
CASSVMDSYGYTF,TGTGCCAGCAGTGTTATGGACAGCTATGGCTACACCTTC,TRBV2,.,.,TRBJ1-2
CASSDRETYGYTF,TGTGCCAGCAGTGACCGGGAAACCTATGGCTACACCTTC,TRBV12-3/TRBV12-4,.,.,TRBJ1-2
CASSQAGGTGGYSYEQYF,TGCGCCAGCAGCCAAGCGGGAGGGACTGGCGGGTACTCCTACGAGCAGTACTTC,TRBV4-1,.,TRBD2,TRBJ2-7
CASSLGAGGPEDTQYF,TGTGCCAGCAGCTTGGGCGCGGGAGGGCCTGAAGATACGCAGTATTTT,TRBV5-6,.,TRBD2,TRBJ2-3
CASSSSGIYQETQYF,TGTGCCAGTAGTTCTAGCGGGATTTACCAAGAGACCCAGTACTTC,TRBV19,.,TRBD2,TRBJ2-5
CSVQGYRAFSSEAFF,TGCAGCGTTCAGGGGTACAGGGCTTTTTCATCTGAAGCTTTCTTT,TRBV29-1,.,.,TRBJ1-1
CAISGRASQETQYF,TGTGCCATCAGCGGGAGGGCCTCCCAAGAGACCCAGTACTTC,TRBV10-3,.,TRBD2,TRBJ2-5
CASSLGLYSNQPQHF,TGTGCCAGCAGCTTGGGCCTCTATAGCAATCAGCCCCAGCATTTT,TRBV5-6,.,.,TRBJ1-5
CSVEHPQGAGGYTF,TGCAGCGTTGAACATCCCCAGGGCGCGGGCGGCTACACCTTC,TRBV29-1,once,.,TRBJ1-2
CASSIGVAKNIQYF,TGTGCCAGTAGTATTGGGGTAGCCAAAAACATTCAGTACTTC,TRBV19,.,.,TRBJ2-4
CASSEGRLAGDRRGNEQFF,TGTGCCAGCAGTGAAGGAAGACTAGCGGGGGACCGCCGGGGGAATGAGCAGTTCTTC,TRBV2,.,TRBD2,TRBJ2-1
CAWSSGTGKSYGYTF,TGTGCCTGGAGTTCCGGGACAGGGAAAAGCTATGGCTACACCTTC,TRBV30,.,TRBD1,TRBJ1-2
CASSSRGGFYEQYF,TGTGCCAGCAGCTCCAGGGGTGGATTCTACGAGCAGTACTTC,TRBV7-9,.,.,TRBJ2-7
CASSSKGGVEQYF,TGTGCCAGCAGCTCTAAGGGGGGGGTCGAGCAGTACTTC,TRBV7-9,few,.,TRBJ2-7
CSASYGHEQYF,TGCAGTGCTAGTTACGGGCACGAGCAGTACTTC,TRBV20-1,.,.,TRBJ2-7
CASSSYPPGQGSDEQYF,TGTGCCAGCAGCTCCTACCCGCCGGGACAGGGTTCGGACGAGCAGTACTTC,TRBV6-1,few,TRBD1,TRBJ2-7
CASSSSGYTVPVEKLFF,TGTGCCAGCAGTTCCTCGGGGTACACCGTTCCAGTCGAAAAACTGTTTTTT,TRBV27,.,.,TRBJ1-4